Each of the 15 T cell receptor beta chains below was sequenced from the same sample in a study of cytomegalovirus exposure and HLA in healthy donors. Primers for the PCR totalled 60 Vbeta and 13 Jbeta. This table comes from immunoSEQ multiplex PCR, and its TCRdb copy is limited to in-frame clones, with some not included. The sample holds 150,000 to 200,000 clones, about 80% seen once. The source material was PBMCs. The source of these receptors is a woman younger than 45 in good health and CMV-seropositive.

This chain's CDR3 is CASSPIAGGNSETQYF. Written as DNA, the CDR3 is TGTGCCAGCAGCCCCATAGCGGGAGGGAACTCGGAGACCCAGTACTTC. The chain combines TRBV6-6 with TRBJ2-5; 11 nucleotides line up with TRBD2. The V gene's germline CDR1 is MNHNY and CDR2 SVGAGI (reference sequence). CDR3 length: 16 residues. Unmatched junction bases numbered 11, after V lost 6 bases and J lost 5 bases.

The V call is TRBV4-3, the J call TRBJ2-7, with D possibly TRBD2 on 5 matching bases. The CDR3 extends over 14 amino acids. V was cut by 0 bases and J by 6 bases, with 12 bases left in between. The germline CDR1 and CDR2 sequences are LGHNA and YSLEER. For the CDR3, the DNA is TGCGCCAGCAGCCAAGAAGCTCTAGGAGGCGAGCAGTACTTC. Its translation is CASSQEALGGEQYF.

The rearrangement links TRBV10-2 to TRBJ2-1; TRBD2 matches 13 bases. The CDR3 is 15 residues long. Germline CDR1 reads WSHSY; CDR2 reads SAAADI. Unmatched junction bases numbered 2, after V lost 2 bases and J lost 7 bases. This chain's CDR3 is CASSEGLAGVNEQFF. The CDR3 DNA reads TGCGCCAGCAGTGAGGGACTAGCGGGAGTGAATGAGCAGTTCTTC.

The chain combines TRBV7-9 with TRBJ2-7, with 10 positions matching TRBD1. The V gene's germline CDR1 is SEHNR and CDR2 FQNEAQ (reference sequence). The V and J ends lost 10 bases and 8 bases, in that order; junction bases with no gene match: 11. CDR3 length equals 13 residues. The CDR3 sequence is CATTGTGDNQQYF. The CDR3 DNA follows: TGTGCCACGACCGGGACAGGGGATAATCAGCAGTACTTC.

This clone was detected once. The CDR3 sequence: CASSYSRTPKNEQFF. CDR3 nucleotides: TGTGCCAGCAGTTACTCGAGGACTCCCAAGAATGAGCAGTTCTTC. This chain uses TRBV6-5 with TRBJ2-1; a possible D gene is TRBD2 (5 bases). Germline CDR1 is MNHEY and CDR2 is SVGAGI. The CDR3 has 15 amino acids. V was clipped by 0 bases and J by 7 bases, with 13 bases between them.

This sequence joins TRBV2 and TRBJ2-3; D is uncertain. This CDR3 contains 12 residues. Germline-derived CDR1 and CDR2 are SNHLY and FYNNEI. The ends were cut back, 7 bases at V and 4 bases at J, with 9 bases in the middle. Here the CDR3 reads CASKEVSDTQYF. CDR3 nucleotide sequence: TGTGCCAGCAAAGAGGTATCAGATACGCAGTATTTT. The variable domain in full, with the rest retrieved from reference TRBV2 and TRBJ2-3, is EPEVTQTPSHQVTQMGQEVILRCVPISNHLYFYWYRQILGQKVEFLVSFYNNEISEKSEIFDDQFSVERPDGSNFTLKIRSTKLEDSAMYFCASKEVSDTQYFGPGTRLTVL.

The chain has TRBV5-4 and TRBJ2-7, with 12 bases lining up with TRBD2. J was trimmed by 1 base and V by 4 bases; bases with no gene match: 6. This CDR3 comprises 16 residues. CDR1 and CDR2 from the germline V gene are SGHNT and YYREEE (reference sequence). CDR3 loop: CASSQRLAGESYEQYF. The CDR3 region has the DNA TGTGCCAGCAGCCAGCGACTAGCGGGAGAGTCCTACGAGCAGTACTTC. Full variable domain (rest looked up from reference TRBV5-4 and TRBJ2-7): ETGVTQSPTHLIKTRGQQVTLRCSSQSGHNTVSWYQQALGQGPQFIFQYYREEENGRGNFPPRFSGLQFPNYSSELNVNALELDDSALYLCASSQRLAGESYEQYFGPGTRLTVT.

V gene TRBV11-2 combines with J gene TRBJ2-7; 11 bases are a match to TRBD2. Looked up from germline, CDR1 is SGHAT and CDR2 is FQNNGV. V dropped 1 base and J dropped 2; count of bases not matched to a gene: 4. The CDR3 extends over 16 amino acids. CDR3 region: CASSLVGSGRAYEQYF. For the CDR3, the DNA is TGTGCCAGCAGCTTAGTGGGTAGCGGGAGGGCCTACGAGCAGTACTTC.

The chain links TRBV28 to TRBJ2-2; 10 positions match TRBD2. CDR1 MDHEN and CDR2 SYDVKM come from the germline V gene. This CDR3 comprises 15 residues. The ends lost 2 bases at V and 3 bases at J; junction bases unmatched: 0. CDR3 amino acids: CASSLLAGDTGELFF. In nucleotides, the CDR3 is TGTGCCAGCAGTTTACTAGCGGGAGACACCGGGGAGCTGTTTTTT.

This clone was picked up one time. The J gene is TRBJ2-3, the V gene TRBV6-5; no reliable D call. The CDR3 has 13 residues. CDR1 and CDR2 from the germline V gene are MNHEY and SVGAGI. V was shortened by 6 bases and J by 1 base, with 8 bases between the two germline ends. The CDR3 spells CASSPPGTDTQYF. The CDR3 bases are TGTGCCAGCAGCCCCCCCGGCACAGATACGCAGTATTTT.

The rearrangement links TRBV7-2 to TRBJ2-7; 9 bases agree with TRBD2. The germline gives CDR1 SGHTA, CDR2 FQGNSA. CDR3 length: 14 amino acids. Losses at the gene ends were 3 bases for V and 4 bases for J; bases not matched to a gene: 4. CDR3 DNA sequence: TGTGCCAGCAGCTTTGCTAGCGGGGAGTACGAGCAGTACTTC. Translation gives CASSFASGEYEQYF.

The V call is TRBV4-1, the J call TRBJ2-7; D might be TRBD1 (7 bases). V was shortened by 3 bases and J by 3 bases, with 12 bases between the two germline ends. Germline V gives CDR1 MGHRA, CDR2 YSYEKL. The CDR3 has 14 residues. The CDR3 loop reads CASSHRGENYEQYF. The CDR3, as DNA: TGCGCCAGCAGCCACAGGGGGGAGAACTACGAGCAGTACTTC.

This chain uses TRBV7-2 with TRBJ1-2; possibly TRBD1 for D (6 bases). Germline CDR1 and CDR2: SGHTA and FQGNSA. CDR3 length equals 17 residues. The V end was cut by 5 bases, the J end by 2 bases, with 21 bases between. The CDR3 bases are TGTGCCAGCAGCCCAAGGGCGAGGACAGTAATAAACTATGGCTACACCTTC. This encodes CASSPRARTVINYGYTF.

This chain links TRBV5-1 with TRBJ2-3; tentative D call: TRBD1 (6 bases). V was clipped by 4 bases and J by 4 bases, with 16 bases between them. The CDR3 is 15 amino acids. Per the germline V gene, CDR1 is SGHRS and CDR2 is YFSETQ. The CDR3 sequence is CASSLGQYGADTQYF. The CDR3 nucleotides are TGCGCCAGCAGCCTAGGACAGTATGGGGCAGATACGCAGTATTTT.

This clone occurred a few times. The DNA for the CDR3 is TGTGCCTGGAGTGTGGTAGAGCGGGAGCCCCAGTACTTC. Its protein is CAWSVVEREPQYF. The V call is TRBV30, the J call TRBJ2-5, with 8 positions matching TRBD2. Germline assignment: CDR1 GTSNPN and CDR2 SVGIG (reference sequence). CDR3 length: 13 amino acids. The junction had 6 bases not matched to a gene; V was cut back by 0 bases and J by 9 bases.